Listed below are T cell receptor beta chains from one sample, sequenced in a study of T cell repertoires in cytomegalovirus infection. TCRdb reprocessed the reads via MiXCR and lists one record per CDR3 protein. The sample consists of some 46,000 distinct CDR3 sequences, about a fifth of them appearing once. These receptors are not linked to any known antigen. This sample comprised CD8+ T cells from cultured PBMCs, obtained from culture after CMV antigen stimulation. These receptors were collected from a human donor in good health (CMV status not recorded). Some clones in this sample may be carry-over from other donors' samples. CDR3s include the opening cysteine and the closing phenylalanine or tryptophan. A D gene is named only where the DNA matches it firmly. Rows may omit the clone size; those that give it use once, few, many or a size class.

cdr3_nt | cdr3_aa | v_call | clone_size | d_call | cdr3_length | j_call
TGTGCCAGCAGTTACTCCTACCTTGGGTTGAACACTGAAGCTTTCTTT | CASSYSYLGLNTEAFF | TRBV6-2/TRBV6-3 | NA | NA | 16 | TRBJ1-1
TGTGCCAGCCGAGTACAGGGAATCCCTGAAGCTTTCTTT | CASRVQGIPEAFF | TRBV28 | few | NA | 13 | TRBJ1-1
TGTGCCAGCAGTGAACAGGGGAATAATCAGCCCCAGCATTTT | CASSEQGNNQPQHF | TRBV25-1 | NA | NA | 14 | TRBJ1-5
TGTGCCAGCAGCCCTCACCAGGGAAGCGAGCAGTACTTC | CASSPHQGSEQYF | TRBV4-2 | many | NA | 13 | TRBJ2-7
TGTGCCAGCAGCCACCACCCCCTGACTAGCGGGAGGATCGAGCTGTTTTTT | CASSHHPLTSGRIELFF | TRBV14 | few | TRBD2 | 17 | TRBJ2-2
TGTGCCAGCAGCCCCCAGGGGGTTTCCACAGATACGCAGTATTTT | CASSPQGVSTDTQYF | TRBV3-1 | few | TRBD1 | 15 | TRBJ2-3
TGTGCCAGCAGCTTAATCCTAGCGGGCGGAGATACGCAGTATTTT | CASSLILAGGDTQYF | TRBV7-2 | large | TRBD2 | 15 | TRBJ2-3
TGTGCCAGCAGCCCCGGGGAGGAAACCTACGAGCAGTACTTC | CASSPGEETYEQYF | TRBV5-4 | many | NA | 14 | TRBJ2-7
TGTGCCAGCTCACCGGAAACAGGGTACTCCTACGAGCAGTACTTC | CASSPETGYSYEQYF | TRBV18 | once | NA | 15 | TRBJ2-7
TGTGCCAGCAGCTTCCCGACAGGGGTTACTGAAGCTTTCTTT | CASSFPTGVTEAFF | TRBV7-8 | many | TRBD1 | 14 | TRBJ1-1
TGTGCCAGTAGTAGCGACAGGGGAACGGTCAATGAGCAGTTCTTC | CASSSDRGTVNEQFF | TRBV19 | many | TRBD1 | 15 | TRBJ2-1
TGTGCCAGTAGTTGGAGGAACACTGAAGCTTTCTTT | CASSWRNTEAFF | TRBV19 | few | NA | 12 | TRBJ1-1
TGTGCCAGCAGCCCCCAGGATAGGCTAGCGGGGGCCTGGAGCCAGTACTTC | CASSPQDRLAGAWSQYF | TRBV7-3 | few | TRBD2 | 17 | TRBJ2-5
TGTGCCAGCAGCTCAGGGGGGGGGGAGAGTTACAATGAGCAGTTCTTC | CASSSGGGESYNEQFF | TRBV7-9 | many | NA | 16 | TRBJ2-1
TGCGCCAGCAGCCTTGGGGCCTCCAGCTCCTACAATGAGCAGTTCTTC | CASSLGASSSYNEQFF | TRBV4-3 | few | NA | 16 | TRBJ2-1
TGTGCCAGTAGTAGTAGCGGGAATAATGAGCAGTTCTTC | CASSSSGNNEQFF | TRBV19 | NA | TRBD2 | 13 | TRBJ2-1
TGTGCCAGCAGCGGTCAGGGGGAGGCCGAGCAGTACTTC | CASSGQGEAEQYF | TRBV7-9 | few | NA | 13 | TRBJ2-7
TGCAGTGCTAGAGGGGACATCGGACTTTATGGCTACACCTTC | CSARGDIGLYGYTF | TRBV20-1 | many | NA | 14 | TRBJ1-2
TGTGCCAGCAGTTTAGCGGGGGGGAACTTCTACGAGCAGTACTTC | CASSLAGGNFYEQYF | TRBV27 | NA | TRBD2 | 15 | TRBJ2-7
TGTGCCAGCAGCTTTCCCGCAGGGGGGGATACTGAAGCTTTCTTT | CASSFPAGGDTEAFF | TRBV7-6 | few | TRBD1 | 15 | TRBJ1-1
TGTGCCAGCAGTCCAAACAGAAACTACGAGCAGTACTTC | CASSPNRNYEQYF | TRBV2 | NA | NA | 13 | TRBJ2-7
TGCAGCGTTGAAGGCTCACTAGCAGATACGCAGTATTTT | CSVEGSLADTQYF | TRBV29-1 | many | NA | 13 | TRBJ2-3
TGTGCCAGCAGTCCGGCGGCGAGCGGAACATTGGCAGATACGCAGTATTTT | CASSPAASGTLADTQYF | TRBV7-8 | many | NA | 17 | TRBJ2-3
TGTGCCAGCAGCCGCCGGGACGAAGAGGGTTCACCCCTCCACTTT | CASSRRDEEGSPLHF | TRBV7-8 | many | NA | 15 | TRBJ1-6
TGCAGTGCTAGAGATATACTAGCGGGATACAATGAGCAGTTCTTC | CSARDILAGYNEQFF | TRBV20-1 | many | TRBD2 | 15 | TRBJ2-1
TGTGCCAGCCGGGGGGACACCGGGGAGCTGTTTTTT | CASRGDTGELFF | TRBV9 | many | TRBD2 | 12 | TRBJ2-2
TGCGCCAGCAGCGTTTCAGGGCATGGCTACACCTTC | CASSVSGHGYTF | TRBV4-3 | many | NA | 12 | TRBJ1-2
TGTGCCTGGAGTGTACGAGGGGACCTTACCTACGAGCAGTACTTC | CAWSVRGDLTYEQYF | TRBV30 | few | NA | 15 | TRBJ2-7
TGTGCCAGCAGCTTAGGCCTAAGGGGGGATTCCTATGGCTACACCTTC | CASSLGLRGDSYGYTF | TRBV13 | NA | NA | 16 | TRBJ1-2
TGTGCCAGCAGCCTTACAGGGAACACCGGGGAGCTGTTTTTT | CASSLTGNTGELFF | TRBV7-8 | many | NA | 14 | TRBJ2-2
TGTGCCAGCAGCTCGGACAGGGTAGGAACCGGGGAGCTGTTTTTT | CASSSDRVGTGELFF | TRBV7-4 | few | TRBD1 | 15 | TRBJ2-2
TGTGCCAGCAGTTTATATGGGGGACTAGCCCGCTCTGAGTACACAGATACGCAGTGTTTT | CASSLYGGLARSEYTDTQCF | TRBV12-3/TRBV12-4 | few | TRBD2 | 20 | TRBJ2-3
TGTGCCAGCAGTCTACGGGACAGTTACAATGAGCAGTTCTTC | CASSLRDSYNEQFF | TRBV7-3 | few | TRBD1 | 14 | TRBJ2-1
TGTGCCAGCAGTGAAAGAATGGAGATAATGAACACTGAAGCTTTCTTT | CASSERMEIMNTEAFF | TRBV6-1 | few | NA | 16 | TRBJ1-1
TGTGCCATCAGTGAGGAAAGACAGGGGGCAAATGAAAAACTGTTTTTT | CAISEERQGANEKLFF | TRBV10-3 | NA | TRBD1 | 16 | TRBJ1-4
TGTGCCAGCAGGGTAGACTATGGCTACACCTTC | CASRVDYGYTF | TRBV2 | NA | NA | 11 | TRBJ1-2
TGTGCCATCAGTGAGGTGCCGGCCCCCGGGTACGAGCAGTACTTC | CAISEVPAPGYEQYF | TRBV10-3 | many | NA | 15 | TRBJ2-7
TGTGCCAGCAGCTTAGGATACCAAGAGACCCAGTACTTC | CASSLGYQETQYF | TRBV7-2 | many | NA | 13 | TRBJ2-5
TGTGCCAGCAGACAGCGTACAGGGGGCGCAGGTCCCTCCTACGAGCAGTACTTC | CASRQRTGGAGPSYEQYF | TRBV6-6 | few | TRBD1 | 18 | TRBJ2-7
TGTGCCAGCACCTTGGGCTCTACTCAGTACTTC | CASTLGSTQYF | TRBV12-3/TRBV12-4 | NA | NA | 11 | TRBJ2-5
TGTGCCAGCCGGAATACGGGACAGGGGTCGACTAGCGGCGGGGACAATGAGCAGTTCTTC | CASRNTGQGSTSGGDNEQFF | TRBV27 | NA | NA | 20 | TRBJ2-1
TGTGCCAGCAGCTTGGGACAGGGGGGGTACAATGAGCAGTTCTTC | CASSLGQGGYNEQFF | TRBV5-5 | few | TRBD1 | 15 | TRBJ2-1